The present T cell receptor (beta chain) was sequenced within a study of shared clonotypes between healthy human individuals. General observations from the study: What rarefaction showed was incomplete sorted-subset sequencing despite large depth.

About this clone: Its antigen is unidentified.

The assay was immunoSEQ multiplex PCR, and TCRdb's table has in-frame clones only and misses some. Among 2,500,000 or so clones listed, approximately 94% were seen once. The source is a man younger than 35 in good health. Some clones in this sample may be carry-over from other donors' samples. The sample comprised naive CD4+ T cells from PBMCs. Subset reported: CD45RA+ positively selected.

CDR3 amino acids: CASSLAGGDEKLFF. As DNA, the CDR3 is TGTGCCAGCAGCTTAGCCGGGGGCGATGAAAAACTGTTTTTT. The rearrangement joins TRBV7-6 to TRBJ1-4; a possible D gene is TRBD1 (6 bases). The CDR3 consists of 14 residues. Germline assignment: CDR1 SGHVS and CDR2 FNYEAQ. Trimming pared 0 bases from V and 6 bases from J, leaving 8 bases between.